The 30 T cell receptor beta chains below all came from one sample that was sequenced in a study of blood T cell repertoires in COVID-19. Repertoires were generated with immunoSEQ multiplex PCR, while TCRdb's copy carries only in-frame clones and drops some. The sample yields over 60,000 clones, over 65% seen once. The sample consisted of peripheral blood. Receptor source: a man older than 75 with active or convalescent COVID-19.

This clone was seen just once. This chain joins TRBV27 and TRBJ2-1; a possible D gene is TRBD2 (5 bases). Trimming left V 3 bases short and J 4 bases short, with 13 bases between. This CDR3 has 15 amino acids. Germline loops: CDR1 MNHEY, CDR2 SMNVEV (reference sequence). CDR3 in amino acids: CASSFRERFYNEQFF. CDR3 bases: TGTGCCAGCAGTTTCCGGGAAAGATTTTACAATGAGCAGTTCTTC.

The genes are TRBV24-1 and TRBJ2-3, with D perhaps TRBD2 (6 bases). This CDR3 spans 16 amino acids. The V end lost 1 base, the J end lost 6 bases, and 16 bases lay between the germline ends. The germline V gene has CDR1 KGHDR and CDR2 SFDVKD. The CDR3: CATSDFSLGSWDTQYF. The CDR3 DNA reads as TGTGCCACCAGTGATTTTTCTCTCGGGAGCTGGGATACGCAGTATTTT.

This clone qualifies as medium-sized (0.01 to 0.1%). This chain links TRBV4-1 with TRBJ2-7, with D maybe TRBD2 (6 bases). This CDR3 has 16 amino acids. Trimming removed 1 base from V and 7 bases from J, with 20 bases in between. Germline CDR1 is MGHRA and CDR2 is YSYEKL. The CDR3 spells CASSQGFGGAPREQYF. CDR3 sequence (DNA): TGCGCCAGCAGCCAAGGTTTTGGAGGGGCGCCGAGGGAGCAGTACTTC.

The V gene is TRBV28, the J gene TRBJ2-7, with D perhaps TRBD1 (6 bases). Trimming pared 5 bases from V and 2 bases from J, leaving 16 bases between. Germline V CDR1 and CDR2: MDHEN, SYDVKM. The CDR3 consists of 15 residues. For the CDR3, the DNA is TGTGCCAGCAGTCCAACAGGGATGGGTGCCTACGAGCAGTACTTC. It yields the protein CASSPTGMGAYEQYF.

About this clone itself: Its ends do not fully match the called genes, so a read error is possible. The CDR3 spells CASSLVQGDQPRHF. The DNA for the CDR3 is TGTGCCAGCAGCTTAGTACAGGGCGATCAGCCCCGGCATTTT. This chain uses TRBV7-6 with TRBJ1-5; perhaps TRBD1 as D (6 bases). Germline lookup yields CDR1 SGHVS and CDR2 FNYEAQ. The CDR3 totals 14 residues.

The gene calls are TRBV9 and TRBJ1-6, with 7 positions matching TRBD1. The CDR3 has 12 amino acids. Germline V gene sequence: CDR1 SGDLS, CDR2 YYNGEE. V shed 3 bases, J shed 11 bases, and the junction held 2 bases outside the gene matches. CDR3 region: CASSDRGAPLHF. The CDR3 DNA reads as TGTGCCAGCAGCGACAGGGGAGCACCCCTCCACTTT. Looking up the rest from reference TRBV9 and TRBJ1-6 gives the full variable domain: DSGVTQTPKHLITATGQRVTLRCSPRSGDLSVYWYQQSLDQGLQFLIQYYNGEERAKGNILERFSAQQFPDLHSELNLSSLELGDSALYFCASSDRGAPLHFGNGTRLTVT.

V and J are TRBV4-1 and TRBJ2-7, with D perhaps matching TRBD2 (6 bases). CDR3 length equals 15 residues. From germline, CDR1 is MGHRA and CDR2 YSYEKL. V lost 3 bases to trimming and J lost 3 bases, with 15 bases between them. The CDR3 is CASSQGPGDFYEQYF. Written as DNA, the CDR3 is TGCGCCAGCAGCCAGGGTCCGGGGGATTTCTACGAGCAGTACTTC.

The V gene is TRBV5-1, the J gene TRBJ1-3; D not resolved. Trimming removed 1 base from V and 0 bases from J, with 8 bases in between. This CDR3 is 15 amino acids long. CDR1 and CDR2 from the germline V gene are SGHRS and YFSETQ. The CDR3 here is CASSLSGGSGNTIYF. CDR3 nucleotide sequence: TGCGCCAGCAGCTTGTCGGGTGGCTCTGGAAACACCATATATTTT.

The chain links TRBV6-6 to TRBJ2-1; D gene ambiguous. This CDR3 spans 14 amino acids. Germline-derived CDR1 and CDR2 are MNHNY and SVGAGI (reference sequence). Trimming cost V 0 bases and J 3 bases, with 6 bases left between them. The CDR3 loop is CASSYSGNYNEQFF. The CDR3, as DNA: TGTGCCAGCAGTTACTCGGGCAACTACAATGAGCAGTTCTTC.

This clone showed up just once. The chain joins TRBV9 to TRBJ2-1; no reliable D call. The V gene's germline CDR1 is SGDLS and CDR2 YYNGEE. This CDR3 is built from 14 residues. V lost 0 bases and J 7 bases, leaving 11 bases between the germline ends. The CDR3 region has the DNA TGTGCCAGCAGCGTAGATGAGGTTCTGAATGAGCAGTTCTTC. It yields the protein CASSVDEVLNEQFF.

The V gene is TRBV19, the J gene TRBJ2-3; a weak D match, TRBD2 (6 bases). The CDR3 runs 16 residues. V was clipped by 3 bases and J by 0 bases, with 13 bases between them. CDR1 is LNHDA and CDR2 is SQIVND in the germline V gene (reference sequence). The CDR3 nucleotides read TGTGCCAGTAGTATTATACTAGCCCCTAGCACAGATACGCAGTATTTT. Protein product: CASSIILAPSTDTQYF.

This clone turned up a few times. The rearrangement uses TRBV7-6 and TRBJ1-2; 7 nucleotides line up with TRBD1. CDR1 and CDR2 (germline): SGHVS, FNYEAQ. V trimming: 4 bases; J trimming: 0 bases; junction bases outside the gene matches: 5. The CDR3 has 15 amino acids. The CDR3 sequence is CASSSGTAANYGYTF. CDR3 nucleotides: TGTGCCAGCAGCTCCGGGACAGCAGCTAACTATGGCTACACCTTC.

The chain links TRBV2 to TRBJ1-1, with D unclear. The CDR3 is 13 residues long. Germline V lookup: CDR1 SNHLY, CDR2 FYNNEI. The V end was cut by 6 bases, the J end by 2 bases, with 10 bases between. The CDR3 nucleotides are TGTGCCAGCAGCTTCGCAGGTAACACTGAAGCTTTCTTT. It specifies CASSFAGNTEAFF. Drawing the rest from reference TRBV2 and TRBJ1-1, the complete variable domain is EPEVTQTPSHQVTQMGQEVILRCVPISNHLYFYWYRQILGQKVEFLVSFYNNEISEKSEIFDDQFSVERPDGSNFTLKIRSTKLEDSAMYFCASSFAGNTEAFFGQGTRLTVV.

The chain recombines TRBV28 with TRBJ1-2, with a weak D call TRBD1 (6 bases). The CDR3 sequence is 13 residues long. CDR1 is MDHEN, CDR2 SYDVKM, per germline. Deletions cut 5 bases from V and 2 bases from J, with 9 bases between. The CDR3: CASSPDRNYGYTF. The CDR3, as DNA: TGTGCCAGCAGTCCCGACAGGAACTATGGCTACACCTTC.

This rearrangement joins TRBV7-9 to TRBJ2-1; D not resolved. In germline, CDR1 is SEHNR, CDR2 FQNEAQ (reference sequence). V was shortened by 4 bases and J by 0 bases, with 4 bases between the two germline ends. CDR3 length: 13 amino acids. As DNA, the CDR3 is TGTGCCAGCAGCTGGAGCTCCTACAATGAGCAGTTCTTC. This codes for CASSWSSYNEQFF.

This clone was seen more than once but under ten times. The V call is TRBV11-1, the J call TRBJ2-1, with 13 nucleotides matching TRBD2. V was pared by 0 bases and J by 0 bases, with 2 bases of the junction left unmatched. Germline V CDR1 and CDR2: SGHAT, FQDESV (reference sequence). This CDR3 spans 18 amino acids. This CDR3 is CASSLALAGGSSYNEQFF. CDR3 nucleotides: TGTGCCAGCAGCTTAGCACTAGCGGGAGGGAGCTCCTACAATGAGCAGTTCTTC.

The gene calls are TRBV3-1 (or the pseudogene TRBV3-2) and TRBJ2-3; TRBD2 matches at 8 bases. The germline gives CDR1 LGHDT, CDR2 YNNKEL (reference sequence). The CDR3 consists of 15 residues. J gave up 9 bases and V 2 bases, and 10 bases lay outside the gene matches. The CDR3 nucleotides read TGTGCCAGCAGCCAAAGGGTCCTCGGGGGGGTCACGCAGTATTTT. Translation gives CASSQRVLGGVTQYF.

The chain is built from TRBV19 and TRBJ1-4; TRBD1 matches 7 bases. The CDR3 is 15 residues long. Per the germline V gene, CDR1 is LNHDA and CDR2 is SQIVND (reference sequence). With V trimmed by 10 bases and J by 8 bases, 16 bases remained unmatched. This CDR3 reads CATHSQQGYNEKLFF. In DNA, the CDR3 is TGTGCCACCCACTCCCAACAGGGGTATAACGAAAAACTGTTTTTT.

In regard to this clone: The junction departs from the called germline gene at one end, perhaps through a read error. J is TRBJ2-7 and V is TRBV7-7; D perhaps matches TRBD1 (7 bases). The germline V gene has CDR1 SSHAT and CDR2 FNYEAQ (reference sequence). The CDR3 runs to 16 residues. The CDR3 DNA sequence: TGTGCTAGCAGCTTAGTCACCAGGGGGGCGTCCTACGAGCAGTACTTC. Its protein is CASSLVTRGASYEQYF.

This clone was counted between two and nine times. The J gene is TRBJ2-3, the V gene TRBV30; 7 positions agree with TRBD2. Trimming at V came to 2 bases and at J to 6 bases, leaving 8 bases not matched to a gene. The CDR3 totals 14 residues. CDR1 GTSNPN and CDR2 SVGIG come from the germline V gene (reference sequence). CDR3 residues: CAWSLEREDDTQYF. DNA for the CDR3: TGTGCCTGGAGTTTGGAGCGGGAAGACGATACGCAGTATTTT.

The chain couples TRBV29-1 to TRBJ1-5; 10 bases map to TRBD1. The trim removed 7 bases at V and 5 bases at J, leaving 8 bases unmatched. The CDR3 has 14 residues. Per germline, CDR1 SQVTM and CDR2 ANQGSEA. The CDR3 spells CSAKGQGLDQPQHF. The CDR3 nucleotides read TGCAGCGCAAAGGGACAGGGGCTTGATCAGCCCCAGCATTTT.

CDR3 amino acids: CASSYSTHSSYEQYF. For the CDR3, the DNA is TGTGCCAGCAGTTACTCGACCCACAGCTCCTACGAGCAGTACTTC. This chain uses TRBV6-5 with TRBJ2-7; no clear D gene. Trimming pared 0 bases from V and 0 bases from J, leaving 9 bases between. This CDR3 spans 15 amino acids. Germline V lookup: CDR1 MNHEY, CDR2 SVGAGI.

The rearrangement links TRBV9 to TRBJ2-3; the match to TRBD2 covers 11 bases. J lost 2 bases, V lost 1 base, and 3 bases had no gene match. The germline CDR1 and CDR2 sequences are SGDLS and YYNGEE. The CDR3 spans 16 residues. The CDR3 region is CASSVSSGRFTDTQYF. Here the CDR3 DNA reads TGTGCCAGCAGCGTATCTAGCGGGAGGTTCACAGATACGCAGTATTTT.

This clone appeared once. The chain has TRBV2 and TRBJ2-1; TRBD2 matches at 12 bases. Trimming removed 5 bases from V and 7 bases from J; junction bases left unmatched: 6. The CDR3 is made up of 15 amino acids. Germline V gives CDR1 SNHLY, CDR2 FYNNEI. The CDR3 region is CASSKLAGGFNEQFF. For the CDR3, the DNA is TGTGCCAGCAGTAAACTAGCGGGAGGATTTAATGAGCAGTTCTTC.

The rearrangement uses TRBV19 and TRBJ1-1; 10 positions agree with TRBD1. Per germline, CDR1 LNHDA and CDR2 SQIVND (reference sequence). The CDR3 length is 13 residues. The junction had 3 bases not matched to a gene; V was cut back by 7 bases and J by 4 bases. In DNA, the CDR3 is TGTGCCAGTAACCGGGACAGGGGCACTGAAGCTTTCTTT. This codes for CASNRDRGTEAFF.

This clone has a count of ten or more. The V call is TRBV20-1, the J call TRBJ2-5, with D possibly TRBD2 on 5 matching bases. The germline V gene encodes CDR1 DFQATT and CDR2 SNEGSKA (reference sequence). Deletions cut 5 bases from V and 9 bases from J, with 13 bases between. This CDR3 has 11 amino acids. The CDR3 spells CSAVNRGSQYF. In nucleotides, the CDR3 is TGCAGTGCTGTAAACAGAGGGTCCCAGTACTTC.

The chain couples TRBV5-1 to TRBJ2-5, with 7 bases aligning to TRBD1. Germline CDR1 and CDR2: SGHRS and YFSETQ. The CDR3 consists of 13 residues. The ends lost 4 bases at V and 2 bases at J; junction bases unmatched: 2. CDR3 nucleotides: TGCGCCAGCAGCCGGACAGGACAAGAGACCCAGTACTTC. Translation: CASSRTGQETQYF.

As DNA, the CDR3 is TGTGCCAGCAGCTTAGGAGTCGCGACTAGCGGCTCCTACGAGCAGTACTTC. This translates into CASSLGVATSGSYEQYF. The V gene is TRBV11-2, the J gene TRBJ2-7; 9 nucleotides line up with TRBD2. Germline loops: CDR1 SGHAT, CDR2 FQNNGV. The CDR3 length is 17 residues. With V trimmed by 1 base and J by 0 bases, 7 bases remained unmatched.

In its sample, this clone was seen a few times. In DNA form, the CDR3 reads TGTGCCACCACCACGGGGACAGGGGCTGGTCAGCCCCAGCATTTT. It codes for CATTTGTGAGQPQHF. This chain joins TRBV19 and TRBJ1-5; the match to TRBD1 covers 10 bases. The CDR3 spans 15 residues. The V segment lost 10 bases and the J segment 6 bases; nucleotides outside the gene matches: 12. Germline lookup yields CDR1 LNHDA and CDR2 SQIVND (reference sequence).

The gene calls are TRBV3-1 (or the pseudogene TRBV3-2) and TRBJ1-3; 8 bases are shared with TRBD1. CDR3 size: 20 residues. CDR1 LGHDT and CDR2 YNNKEL come from the germline V gene (reference sequence). Trimming cost V 3 bases and J 0 bases; bases outside gene matches: 16. CDR3 DNA: TGTGCCAGCAGCCAGGGTCCCGGGACAGGAACAATCGACTCTGGAAACACCATATATTTT. Translating it yields CASSQGPGTGTIDSGNTIYF.